The subject of this entry is one T cell receptor beta chain. Antigen specificity is unknown. The germline gene is not matched at one end of the junction; a read error may be the cause. This entry belongs to a study of beta chain features in type 1 diabetes. General study results and limits: Shortening that was moderate but significant affected the TCRB CDR3s of Type 1 diabetes patients in all four CD4+ subsets. Fewer insertions but more deletions were seen at VDJ junctions in type 1 diabetes patients.

The CDR3 runs to 15 residues. Germline-derived CDR1 and CDR2 are MNHNY and SVGAGI (reference sequence). TCRB transcripts that were expressed got sequenced, as all of the isolated RNA had been reverse transcribed. Clones were read by immunoSEQ multiplex PCR, and TCRdb kept only the in-frame ones, dropping some. Of 550,000 to 850,000 clones listed, around 15% are singletons. This receptor was taken from a man younger than 35 with type 1 diabetes. The chain employs TRBV6-6 and TRBJ1-2; 10 bases map to TRBD1. Sequenced material: naive CD4+ T cells from blood. The CDR3 loop is CASRQTPGQGPPWAF. For the CDR3, the DNA is TGTGCCAGCAGACAGACCCCGGGACAGGGGCCTCCTTGGGCCTTC.